This TCR beta chain stems from a study of CD8 T cells in Susac syndrome (dated by TCRdb to between 2018 and 2021). Some background on the complete study: Whether CD8+ T cell activation and differentiation in Susac syndrome was antigen driven was tested using repertoire sequencing. The clonality of the CD8+ T cell repertoire was compared across 12 healthy donors, around 14 Susac syndrome patients and about 16 multiple sclerosis patients. The research as a whole found: The number of individuals in the TCR sequencing and HLA analysis was acknowledged as relatively small.

High-throughput TCR beta sequencing profiled peripheral blood CD8+ and CD4+ T cells from healthy donors, Susac syndrome patients and multiple sclerosis patients. The multiple sclerosis controls were treatment-naive patients whose relapsing-remitting disease, either stable or active, fulfilled the revised McDonald criteria. Bulk CD8+ and CD4+ T cells were purified by magnetic negative isolation, while CD8+ TEMRA cells were enriched using FACS. Blood was collected in EDTA tubes and processed within 24 hours, with PBMCs isolated through density gradient centrifugation. PBMCs destined for TCR sequencing were cryopreserved in liquid nitrogen and later thawed in a 37 °C water bath. Purity of sorted or isolated CD4+, CD8+ and CD8+ TEMRA cells was at least 90%. This clonotype showed up just once. This clone's antigen is unknown. One base away there is no much larger clone; base qualities are not given. A lone read offers only weak evidence.

RNA was extracted with the RNeasy kit and roughly 0.5 to 1 ug was reverse transcribed using random hexamers. TCR beta CDR3 regions were amplified with the immunoSEQ multiplex PCR assay covering 54 Vbeta and 13 Jbeta segments. Bias from PCR amplification was corrected by using a synthetic template baseline for primer optimization and for computational correction. Per the authors' processing: Reads were annotated to V, D and J genes according to IMGT and were analyzed with immunoSEQ Analyzer, with only productive sequences retained. To calculate clonality, Shannon entropy was normalized by log2 of the number of productive unique sequences and then subtracted from one. For each patient and control, public and private clones were evaluated among the 100 most prevalent clones. Clones were defined as Susac-specific when absent from the healthy and MS cohorts, from fewer than 1,200 published viral clones and from other ImmuneACCESS disease sequences. TCRdb applied fastp at Q25 and MiXCR to the public reads, then kept only in-frame beta chains. Every distinct CDR3 protein forms one entry, paired with its most common genes and DNA. TCRdb, not the original authors, processed these V and J calls. This sample has about 300,000 distinct CDR3 sequences in its table, and around 91% of those were observed once. The top ten clones comprise approximately 0.18% of the sample.

The TCR comes from a human donor with multiple sclerosis. Sequencing was done on a sample of CD8+ T cells from PBMCs.

CDR3 reads: CASGPEAQTYEQYF. The DNA sequence reads TGTGCCAGCGGGCCAGAGGCTCAAACCTACGAGCAGTACTTC. This sequence uses TRBV11-2 and TRBJ2-7, with the D gene call left open. From the germline V gene, CDR1 is SGHAT and CDR2 is FQNNGV. Relative to germline, V is 8 bases shorter and J is 2 bases shorter, with 16 bases between their ends. The CDR3 holds 14 amino acids from the cysteine to the phenylalanine. The CDR3 DNA has 42 bases and is translated from base 1.